Each of the 12 T cell receptor beta chains below was sequenced from the same sample in a study of T cell responses to AZD1222 COVID-19 vaccine. Some clones are missing from TCRdb's copy, which holds only in-frame ones; the method was immunoSEQ multiplex PCR. The data contain some 79,000 clones, approximately 85% of them seen just once; the ten biggest clones take up about 3.4%. The sample here was peripheral blood, taken 28 days after the second AZD1222 dose. The receptors derive from an adult who received the AZD1222 COVID-19 vaccine.

The chain combines TRBV30 with TRBJ2-7; D is unclear. This CDR3 contains 12 residues. Germline V CDR1 and CDR2: GTSNPN, SVGIG (reference sequence). V was pared by 2 bases and J by 0 bases, with 5 bases between. This CDR3 is CAWSRASYEQYF. CDR3 sequence (DNA): TGTGCCTGGAGTCGGGCCTCCTACGAGCAGTACTTC.

The chain couples TRBV11-3 to TRBJ2-1; 12 nucleotides line up with TRBD2. The CDR3 length is 15 residues. Germline-derived CDR1 and CDR2 are SGHNT and YENEEA. With 8 bases clipped from V and 8 bases from J, the junction kept 10 bases outside the gene matches. The CDR3 DNA is TGTGCCAGCGGACCTAGCGGGAGGGCATTCGATGAGCAGTTCTTC. Translation: CASGPSGRAFDEQFF.

The V and J genes are TRBV28 and TRBJ2-1; 10 positions match TRBD2. Looked up from germline, CDR1 is MDHEN and CDR2 is SYDVKM. The V and J ends lost 6 bases and 4 bases, in that order; junction bases with no gene match: 6. CDR3 length equals 15 residues. CDR3 sequence reads: CASSRTLAGYNEQFF. The CDR3 DNA follows: TGTGCCAGCAGCCGTACACTAGCGGGATACAATGAGCAGTTCTTC.

V gene TRBV5-1 combines with J gene TRBJ1-2; D possibly corresponds to TRBD1 (6 bases). The CDR3 contains 19 residues. Germline loops: CDR1 SGHRS, CDR2 YFSETQ. Trimming stripped 4 bases from V and 5 bases from J, with 30 bases between. The chain's CDR3 is CASSAQGIDRTNVLYGYTF. For the CDR3, the DNA is TGCGCCAGCAGCGCACAGGGTATCGACCGCACTAACGTCTTATATGGCTACACCTTC.

In this sample, this clone turned up once. The gene calls are TRBV14 and TRBJ2-3; D unclear. The CDR3 has 14 residues. Germline V gene sequence: CDR1 SGHDN, CDR2 FVKESK. V dropped 2 bases and J dropped 10 bases, with 16 bases sitting between them. The CDR3 nucleotides read TGTGCCAGCAGCCAACTAAACGAAGACATGCCGCAGTATTTT. This gives the protein CASSQLNEDMPQYF.

V gene TRBV12-5 combines with J gene TRBJ1-6; possible D gene TRBD1, 5 bases. Trimming took 7 bases from V and 6 from J, leaving 13 bases between them. Germline CDR1 reads LGHNT; CDR2 reads FRNRAP. The CDR3 extends over 14 amino acids. CDR3 sequence (DNA): TGTGCTAGTGCCCTGGGACTGGGTAATTCACCCCTCCACTTT. Translated: CASALGLGNSPLHF.

J is TRBJ1-6 and V is TRBV30; no clear D. Germline CDR1 is GTSNPN and CDR2 is SVGIG (reference sequence). Trimming pared 4 bases from V and 7 bases from J, leaving 14 bases between. The CDR3 length is 14 residues. The CDR3 is CAWTAGILNSPLHF. CDR3 nucleotide sequence: TGTGCCTGGACAGCCGGAATTTTAAATTCACCCCTCCACTTT. Together with reference TRBV30 and TRBJ1-6, the CDR3 gives the full variable domain: SQTIHQWPATLVQPVGSPLSLECTVEGTSNPNLYWYRQAAGRGLQLLFYSVGIGQISSEVPQNLSASRPQDRQFILSSKKLLLSDSGFYLCAWTAGILNSPLHFGNGTRLTVT.

V gene TRBV27 combines with J gene TRBJ2-7; 13 bases map to TRBD2. The CDR3 sequence is 14 residues long. The V and J ends lost 5 bases and 6 bases, in that order; junction bases with no gene match: 4. The V gene's germline CDR1 is MNHEY and CDR2 SMNVEV (reference sequence). For the CDR3, the DNA is TGTGCCAGCAGTATCGGACTAGCGGGAGTCGAGCAGTACTTC. This sequence encodes CASSIGLAGVEQYF.

This chain joins TRBV7-3 and TRBJ2-2; TRBD2 aligns across 7 bases. Unmatched junction bases numbered 10, after V lost 2 bases and J lost 7 bases. CDR1 and CDR2 from the germline V gene are SGHTA and FQGTGA. This CDR3 contains 16 residues. CDR3 amino acids: CASSLLSGRGGGELFF. CDR3 sequence (DNA): TGTGCCAGCAGCTTACTTAGCGGGCGGGGCGGCGGGGAGCTGTTTTTT.

The rearrangement uses TRBV19 and TRBJ2-7, with 9 nucleotides matching TRBD1. CDR1 and CDR2 (germline): LNHDA, SQIVND (reference sequence). With V trimmed by 4 bases and J by 4 bases, 2 bases remained unmatched. The CDR3 consists of 13 residues. This CDR3 is CASSKTGGYEQYF. The CDR3, as DNA: TGTGCCAGTAGTAAGACAGGGGGTTACGAGCAGTACTTC.

This clone turned up a few times. The chain recombines TRBV28 with TRBJ1-1; D might be TRBD1 (5 bases). Germline lookup yields CDR1 MDHEN and CDR2 SYDVKM. The length of the CDR3 is 14 residues. Trimming pared 7 bases from V and 4 bases from J, leaving 16 bases between. As DNA, the CDR3 is TGTGCCAGCATCCGGGCGGGGGAGGTCACTGAAGCTTTCTTT. This codes for CASIRAGEVTEAFF.

This chain connects TRBV5-1 to TRBJ1-1, with D tentatively TRBD1 (5 bases). The CDR3 is 15 residues long. V lost 4 bases and J lost 0, with 13 bases in between. The germline V gene has CDR1 SGHRS and CDR2 YFSETQ. The CDR3 DNA is TGCGCCAGCAGCGCAGGGTTGGTAATGAACACTGAAGCTTTCTTT. This translates into CASSAGLVMNTEAFF.